This T cell receptor (beta chain) appears in the sequencing data of a study of shared clonotypes between healthy human individuals. Overall study: CD4 naive and memory got three plates each, CD8 naive two, CD8 memory one.

Germline V CDR1 and CDR2: SGHVS, FQNEAQ. Trimming cost V 3 bases and J 2 bases, with 4 bases left between them. The CDR3 covers 12 residues. As defined, naive CD8 cells were CD45RO-negative and positively selected for CCR7, with terminally differentiated effector memory CD45RA+ cells excluded. In the source study's methods: Junction-only sequences without quality scores were provided by ImmunoSEQ, so filtering was different. TCRdb keeps only in-frame clones here, not all; method: immunoSEQ multiplex PCR. V and J calls and clone size are copied from that table; D and trimming were computed from the DNA. Of about 2.2 million clones listed, 90% to 95% are singletons.

The chain has TRBV7-8 and TRBJ1-2; D remains unclear. What was sequenced was naive CD8+ T cells from PBMCs. The clonotype comes from a man aged 18 to 35 in good health. Some clones in this sample may be carry-over from other donors' samples. This CDR3 reads CASSFDNYGYTF. CDR3 coding DNA: TGTGCCAGCAGCTTTGACAACTATGGCTACACCTTC.